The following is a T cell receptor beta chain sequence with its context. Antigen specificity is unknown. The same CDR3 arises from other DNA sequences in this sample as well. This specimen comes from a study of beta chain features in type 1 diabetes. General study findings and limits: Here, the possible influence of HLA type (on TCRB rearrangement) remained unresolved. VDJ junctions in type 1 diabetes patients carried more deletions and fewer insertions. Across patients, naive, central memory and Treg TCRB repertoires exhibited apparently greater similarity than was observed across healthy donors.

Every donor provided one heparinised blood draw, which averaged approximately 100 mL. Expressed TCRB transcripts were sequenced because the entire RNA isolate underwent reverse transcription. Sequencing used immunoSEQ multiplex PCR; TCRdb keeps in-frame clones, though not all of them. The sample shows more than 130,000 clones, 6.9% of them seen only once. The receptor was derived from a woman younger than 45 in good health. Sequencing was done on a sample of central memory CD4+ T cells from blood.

CDR3 residues: CASSLQGYEQYF. The CDR3 DNA reads as TGTGCCAGCAGTTTACAGGGCTACGAGCAGTACTTC. The V call is TRBV28, the J call TRBJ2-7; tentatively, D is TRBD1 (5 bases). The CDR3 is 12 residues long. CDR1 and CDR2 from the germline V gene are MDHEN and SYDVKM. V was clipped by 2 bases and J by 3 bases, with 5 bases between them.